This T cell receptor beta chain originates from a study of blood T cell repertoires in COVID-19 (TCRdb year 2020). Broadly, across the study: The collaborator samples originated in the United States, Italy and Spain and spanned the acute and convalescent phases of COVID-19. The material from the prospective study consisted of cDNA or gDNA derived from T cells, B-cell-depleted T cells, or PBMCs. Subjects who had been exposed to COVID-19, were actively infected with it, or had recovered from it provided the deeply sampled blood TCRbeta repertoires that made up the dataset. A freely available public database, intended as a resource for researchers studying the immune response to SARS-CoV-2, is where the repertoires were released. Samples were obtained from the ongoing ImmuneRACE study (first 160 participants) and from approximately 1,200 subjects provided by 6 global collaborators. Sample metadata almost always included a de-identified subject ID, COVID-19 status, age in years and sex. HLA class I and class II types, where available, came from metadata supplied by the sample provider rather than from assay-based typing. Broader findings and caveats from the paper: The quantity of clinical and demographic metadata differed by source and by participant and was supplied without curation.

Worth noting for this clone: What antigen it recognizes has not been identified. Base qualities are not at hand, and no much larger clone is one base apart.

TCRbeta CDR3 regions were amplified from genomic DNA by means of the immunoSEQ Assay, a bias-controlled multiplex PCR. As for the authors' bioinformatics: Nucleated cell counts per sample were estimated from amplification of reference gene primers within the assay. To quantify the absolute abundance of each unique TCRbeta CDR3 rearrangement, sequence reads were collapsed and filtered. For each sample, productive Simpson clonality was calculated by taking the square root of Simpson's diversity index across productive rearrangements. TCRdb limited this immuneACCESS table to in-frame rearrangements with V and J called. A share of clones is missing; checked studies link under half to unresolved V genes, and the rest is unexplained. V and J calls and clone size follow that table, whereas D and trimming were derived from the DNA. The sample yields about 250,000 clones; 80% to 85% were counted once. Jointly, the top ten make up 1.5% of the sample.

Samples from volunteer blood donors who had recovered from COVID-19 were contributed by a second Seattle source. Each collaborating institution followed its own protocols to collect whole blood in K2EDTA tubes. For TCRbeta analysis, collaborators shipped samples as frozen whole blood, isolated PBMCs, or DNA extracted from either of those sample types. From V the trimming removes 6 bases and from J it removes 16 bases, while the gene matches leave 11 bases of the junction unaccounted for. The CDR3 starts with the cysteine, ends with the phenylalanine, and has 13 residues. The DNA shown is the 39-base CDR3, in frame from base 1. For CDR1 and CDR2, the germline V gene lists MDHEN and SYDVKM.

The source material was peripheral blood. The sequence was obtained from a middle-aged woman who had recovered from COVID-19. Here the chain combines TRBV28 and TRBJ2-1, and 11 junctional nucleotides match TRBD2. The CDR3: CASSIGRLAGYFF. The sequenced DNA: TGTGCCAGCAGCATAGGAAGACTAGCGGGGTACTTCTTC.